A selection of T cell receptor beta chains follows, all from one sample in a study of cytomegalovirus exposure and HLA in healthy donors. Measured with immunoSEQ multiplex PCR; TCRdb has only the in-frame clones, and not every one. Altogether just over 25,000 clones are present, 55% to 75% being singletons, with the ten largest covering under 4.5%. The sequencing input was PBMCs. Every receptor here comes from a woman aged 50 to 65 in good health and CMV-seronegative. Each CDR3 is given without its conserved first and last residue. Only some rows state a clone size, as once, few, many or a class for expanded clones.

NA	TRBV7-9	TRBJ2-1	ASSLHGGSYNEQF
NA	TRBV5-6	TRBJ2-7	ASSLTGGREQY
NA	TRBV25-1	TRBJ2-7	ASRTDRDLSYEQY
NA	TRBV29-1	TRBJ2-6	SVVFQGAISSGANVLT
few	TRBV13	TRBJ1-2	ASSLSDGYT
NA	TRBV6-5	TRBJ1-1	ASLQQGGATEAF
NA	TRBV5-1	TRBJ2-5	ASSLESGGREETQY
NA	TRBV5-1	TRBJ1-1	ASSSGVNTEAF
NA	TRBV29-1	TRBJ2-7	SVGPRTGISYEQY
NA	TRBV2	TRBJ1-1	ASRTQGNTEAF
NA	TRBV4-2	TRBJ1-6	ASSQERDRGGNSPLH
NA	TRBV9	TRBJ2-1	ASSAAGDGSYNEQF
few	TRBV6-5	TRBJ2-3	ASSGLGLNTDTQY
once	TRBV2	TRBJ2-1	ASSELESDEQF
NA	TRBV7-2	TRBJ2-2	ASSLPTRRNTGELF
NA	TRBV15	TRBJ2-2	ATEGATGVIGELF
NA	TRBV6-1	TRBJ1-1	AHRSGMNTEAF
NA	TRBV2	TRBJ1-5	ASSEAQGAPDQPQH
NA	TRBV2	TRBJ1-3	ASSEDQKSGNTIY
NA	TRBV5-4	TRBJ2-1	ASSFSRIGSGEQF
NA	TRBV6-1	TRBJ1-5	ASRGEDRGNQPQH
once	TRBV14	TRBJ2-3	ASSPRTGAIRDTQY
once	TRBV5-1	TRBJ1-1	ASSKRDIEGEAF
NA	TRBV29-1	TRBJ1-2	SVEGSNYGYT
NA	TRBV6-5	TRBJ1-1	ASSYDSYTEAF
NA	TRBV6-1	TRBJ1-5	ASRQRQANQPQH
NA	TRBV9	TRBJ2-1	ASSVAGGLEQF
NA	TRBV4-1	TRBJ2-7	ASSQGGRGSYEQY
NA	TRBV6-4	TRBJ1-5	ASSASGLSNQPQH
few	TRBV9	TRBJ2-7	ASSVGDNRGSEQY
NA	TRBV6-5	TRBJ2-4	ASSYSRQGDLDIQY
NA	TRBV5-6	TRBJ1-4	ASSYGTPEKLF
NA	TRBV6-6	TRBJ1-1	ASSPTGMNTEAF
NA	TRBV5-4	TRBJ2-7	ASSPAADRGIYEQY
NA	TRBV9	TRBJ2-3	ASADSSTDTQY
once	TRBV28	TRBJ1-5	ASSLGESNQPQH
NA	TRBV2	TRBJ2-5	ASSGNRKETQY
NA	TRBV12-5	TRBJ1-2	ASALDRAGYT
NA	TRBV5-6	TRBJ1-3	ASSPRRRAAGNTIY
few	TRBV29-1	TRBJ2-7	SVVGTSGVYEQY
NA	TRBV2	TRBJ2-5	ASSGEFGSPRETQY
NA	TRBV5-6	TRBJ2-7	ASSFNGGIYYEQY
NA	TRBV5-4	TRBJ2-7	ASSRRGGLAAGSYEQY
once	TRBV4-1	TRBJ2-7	ASSQGAGYEQY
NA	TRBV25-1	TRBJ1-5	ASSEDRQGQPQH
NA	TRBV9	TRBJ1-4	ASSLEINEKLF
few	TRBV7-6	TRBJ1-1	ASSLNGEVGAEAF
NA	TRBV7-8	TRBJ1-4	ASSLATGTGEKLF
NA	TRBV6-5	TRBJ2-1	ASSYRSRGMNEQF
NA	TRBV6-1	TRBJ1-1	ASSSGTANTEAF
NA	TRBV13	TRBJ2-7	ASSFELSRYEQY
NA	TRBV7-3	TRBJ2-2	ASSRLAGATGELF
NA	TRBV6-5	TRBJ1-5	ASSYSGRAYQPQH
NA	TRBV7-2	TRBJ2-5	ASSLAGGEWETQY
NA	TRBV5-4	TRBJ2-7	ASSLVGEGNNEQY
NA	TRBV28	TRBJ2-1	AGTTSGRPSSYNEQF
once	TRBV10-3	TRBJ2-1	AISVLSNEQF
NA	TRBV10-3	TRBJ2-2	AIGPGGGVAGELF
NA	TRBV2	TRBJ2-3	ASSARLASTDTQY
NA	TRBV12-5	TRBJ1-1	ASGLRGGISEAF